This T cell receptor (beta chain) was identified during a study of molecular identifiers for immune sequencing clone quantification. Across the study: Replicates involved a five-way split of RNA from roughly 18,000 or 92,000 naive CD8 cells, with sequencing of four. Findings of the study overall: Underestimation of highly expanded clone sizes could arise where identical TCR molecules share a barcode.

This CDR3 region has 8 residues. CDR1 is DFQATT and CDR2 is SNEGSKA in the germline V gene (reference sequence). TCRdb used MiXCR to reprocess the PCR reads, holding one entry per CDR3 protein. The sample has about 510,000 distinct CDR3 sequences, about 22% seen once. Sorted naive CD8 T cells were those defined as CD8+CD4-CCR7+CD45RA+. This clonotype was found a few times. The target antigen is unknown. Sequenced sample: naive CD8+ T cells from blood, with Jurkat cell RNA spiked in. Subset given: FACS-sorted CD8+CD4-CCR7+CD45RA+ naive T cells. This clonotype was sampled from a human donor in good health. Some libraries in this study had Jurkat cell RNA spiked in. The genes are TRBV20-1 and TRBJ2-7; D is uncertain. The CDR3 DNA is TGCAAACCCTACGAGCAGTACTTC. This translates into CKPYEQYF.